The clone carrying this TCR beta chain appeared a few times. Its specificity is unknown. Using immunoSEQ multiplex PCR, the repertoire was profiled, and TCRdb retains in-frame clones only, with some absent. The sample yields some 130,000 clones, over 75% seen once. The record originates from a study of cytomegalovirus exposure and HLA in healthy donors. Looking at the study overall: Later, an analysis reported that the 100 to 150 validation repertoires had used the same platform as the roughly 660 first-cohort repertoires.

The study, taken as a whole, reports: The TCR clusters that emerged in the first cohort tended, a later analysis found, to co-occur in the 95 to 150 validation repertoires.

Separate from the approximately 670-subject first cohort was the roughly 120-subject validation cohort, to which the donors belonged. Germline V lookup: CDR1 KGHSH, CDR2 LQKENI. This CDR3 is built from 16 residues. The V and J ends lost 3 bases and 5 bases respectively, with 19 bases between them. The chain recombines TRBV18 with TRBJ1-1; D is unclear. This sequence originates from a young woman in good health and CMV-seropositive. Sequenced sample: PBMCs. For the CDR3, the DNA is TGTGCCAGCTCACCCGGTATGGCAGGATCGGGAACTGAAGCTTTCTTT. Residues: CASSPGMAGSGTEAFF.